Detailed here is one T cell receptor (beta chain). A junction boundary mismatches the germline segment, possibly from a read error. A primer in the constant region served to generate TCR beta cDNA from 450 to 600 ng of total RNA. Slightly modified ARM-PCR, run as three nested multiplex PCR rounds, produced the TCR beta libraries. TRBV1-TRBV30 forward primers paired with a C-beta reverse primer were used in the first two PCR rounds, which ran roughly 9 cycles each. TCRdb itself ran the multiplex PCR reads through MiXCR, one entry per CDR3 protein. The sample holds a few hundred thousand distinct CDR3 sequences, about 50% seen once. The germline CDR1 and CDR2 sequences are SGHAT and FQNNGV. The CDR3 extends over 13 amino acids. These data come from a study of tumor-infiltrating lymphocytes in primary liver carcinoma. At the level of the study: T1-T3 N0M0 was the stage of the tumors, which were about 4.2 to 11 cm across. The study obtained roughly 3.5 to 8 million productive TCRbeta reads per sample, similar across tissue types.

Out of unsorted whole blood came the blood RNA, and germline DNA was extracted as well. This sequence joins TRBV11-2 and TRBJ1-5, with unresolved D. The sample was peripheral blood. The clonotype comes from a woman aged 30 to 39 with primary liver carcinoma and hepatitis B virus infection. The CDR3 reads CAGSISTRQPQHF. The CDR3 coding sequence is TGTGCCGGCAGCATCTCCACCAGGCAGCCCCAGCATTTT. The variable domain in full, with the rest retrieved from reference TRBV11-2 and TRBJ1-5, is EAGVAQSPRYKIIEKRQSVAFWCNPISGHATLYWYQQILGQGPKLLIQFQNNGVVDDSQLPKDRFSAERLKGVDSTLKIQPAKLEDSAVYLCAGSISTRQPQHFGDGTRLSIL.